This T cell receptor (beta chain) was obtained from a study of T-cell reconstitution after alpha-beta-depleted transplantation in children. Study-wide results and caveats: A year post-transplant, T-cell counts and diversity derived mostly from newly produced T cells. Several patients had high TCRbeta diversity at day 60; it came from surviving recipient T cells and thymic progenitors. Where alpha-beta T cells came from about two months after transplant was reportedly several hundred expanded graft clones.

V was clipped by 1 base and J by 0 bases, with 15 bases between them. This CDR3 contains 17 residues. Germline V lookup: CDR1 SGHRS, CDR2 YFSETQ. The table lists this clonotype with many counts. The antigen is not known. As it was prepared, the TCRbeta library received unique molecular identifiers. One entry per CDR3 protein results from TCRdb running MiXCR on the PCR reads. The sample has more than 400,000 distinct CDR3 sequences, roughly 10% seen once. The sequencing used PBMCs, mostly from graft donor cells, collected 180 days after TCRalphabeta/CD19-depleted stem cell transplant. The receptor comes from a female patient aged 2-9 years who had a stem cell transplant for aplastic anemia, so the T cells may come from the graft donor. This chain joins TRBV5-1 and TRBJ2-3, with D perhaps matching TRBD2 (6 bases). CDR3 protein: CASSLRNAGSSTDTQYF. The CDR3 coding sequence is TGCGCCAGCAGCTTGAGAAACGCGGGATCTAGCACAGATACGCAGTATTTT.